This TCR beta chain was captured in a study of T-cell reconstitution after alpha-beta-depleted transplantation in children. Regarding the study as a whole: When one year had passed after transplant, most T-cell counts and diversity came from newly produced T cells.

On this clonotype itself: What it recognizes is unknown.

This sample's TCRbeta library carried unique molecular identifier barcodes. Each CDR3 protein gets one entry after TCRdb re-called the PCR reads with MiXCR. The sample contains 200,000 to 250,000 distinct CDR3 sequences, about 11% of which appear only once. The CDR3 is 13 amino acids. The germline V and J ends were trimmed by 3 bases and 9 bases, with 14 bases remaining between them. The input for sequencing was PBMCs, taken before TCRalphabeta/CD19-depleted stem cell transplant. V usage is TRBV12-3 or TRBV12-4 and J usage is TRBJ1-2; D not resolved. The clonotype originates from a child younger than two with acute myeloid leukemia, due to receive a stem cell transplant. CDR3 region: CASSLMAVDRYTF. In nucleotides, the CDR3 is TGTGCCAGCAGTTTGATGGCAGTCGATCGCTACACCTTC.